A selection of T cell receptor beta chains follows, all from one sample in a study of shared clonotypes between healthy human individuals. Some clones are missing from TCRdb's copy, which holds only in-frame ones; the method was immunoSEQ multiplex PCR. The table has roughly 700,000 clones, roughly 88% seen once. Sequenced material: memory CD8+ T cells from PBMCs. The receptor set was obtained from a man aged 18 to 29 in good health. Some clones in this sample may be carry-over from other donors' samples. CDR3s include the opening cysteine and the closing phenylalanine or tryptophan. The D gene is left open where the match is weak. A row's size may be missing; if present it is once, few, many or a size class.

J gene: TRBJ2-2; D gene: -; V gene: TRBV6-5; clone size: -; CDR3 protein: CASSYVNTGELFF; CDR3 DNA: TGTGCCAGCAGTTACGTTAACACCGGGGAGCTGTTTTTT
J gene: TRBJ1-4; D gene: -; V gene: TRBV7-6; clone size: -; CDR3 protein: CASSLTAGQREKLFF; CDR3 DNA: TGTGCCAGCAGCTTAACCGCCGGACAACGGGAAAAACTGTTTTTT
J gene: TRBJ2-1; D gene: -; V gene: TRBV4-1; clone size: -; CDR3 protein: CASSQEGWANEQFF; CDR3 DNA: TGCGCCAGCAGCCAAGAGGGTTGGGCCAATGAGCAGTTCTTC
J gene: TRBJ2-7; D gene: -; V gene: TRBV10-3; clone size: -; CDR3 protein: CAISESMAGELGEQYF; CDR3 DNA: TGTGCCATCAGTGAGTCGATGGCAGGGGAGTTGGGTGAGCAGTACTTC
J gene: TRBJ2-2; D gene: -; V gene: TRBV10-2; clone size: -; CDR3 protein: CASRPSLLGHLGTGELFF; CDR3 DNA: TGCGCCAGCAGACCTAGCTTATTGGGACATTTAGGCACCGGGGAGCTGTTTTTT
J gene: TRBJ2-7; D gene: TRBD1; V gene: TRBV27; clone size: -; CDR3 protein: CASSLGGGGQGHEQYF; CDR3 DNA: TGTGCCAGCAGTTTAGGGGGTGGGGGACAGGGGCACGAGCAGTACTTC
J gene: TRBJ1-3; D gene: TRBD1; V gene: TRBV27; clone size: -; CDR3 protein: CASKMDRGGNTIYF; CDR3 DNA: TGTGCCAGCAAAATGGACAGGGGTGGAAACACCATATATTTT
J gene: TRBJ1-5; D gene: TRBD1; V gene: TRBV28; clone size: -; CDR3 protein: CATSVGQGHNQPQHF; CDR3 DNA: TGTGCCACCTCAGTGGGACAGGGACACAATCAGCCCCAGCATTTT
J gene: TRBJ2-1; D gene: -; V gene: TRBV9; clone size: -; CDR3 protein: CASSVTGNSYNEQFF; CDR3 DNA: TGTGCCAGCAGCGTGACAGGTAATTCGTACAATGAGCAGTTCTTC
J gene: TRBJ2-3; D gene: -; V gene: TRBV14; clone size: -; CDR3 protein: CASSQDIAVLTDTQYF; CDR3 DNA: TGTGCCAGCAGCCAGGACATAGCGGTCCTCACAGATACGCAGTATTTT
J gene: TRBJ2-5; D gene: -; V gene: TRBV23-1; clone size: -; CDR3 protein: CASMGRREETQYF; CDR3 DNA: TGCGCCAGCATGGGACGGAGGGAAGAGACCCAGTACTTC
J gene: TRBJ2-7; D gene: -; V gene: TRBV28; clone size: -; CDR3 protein: CASSGPGTPLEQYF; CDR3 DNA: TGTGCCAGCAGCGGTCCCGGGACCCCTTTAGAGCAGTACTTC
J gene: TRBJ2-1; D gene: TRBD2; V gene: TRBV11-2; clone size: -; CDR3 protein: CASSLTSGSYNEQFF; CDR3 DNA: TGTGCCAGCAGCTTGACTAGCGGTTCCTACAATGAGCAGTTCTTC
J gene: TRBJ2-7; D gene: TRBD1; V gene: TRBV5-6; clone size: -; CDR3 protein: CASSGGQGTLEQYF; CDR3 DNA: TGTGCCAGCAGCGGGGGACAGGGGACTCTCGAGCAGTACTTC
J gene: TRBJ2-3; D gene: -; V gene: TRBV6-1; clone size: -; CDR3 protein: CASKPGQRNTDTQYF; CDR3 DNA: TGTGCCAGCAAGCCCGGACAGAGGAACACAGATACGCAGTATTTT
J gene: TRBJ2-1; D gene: -; V gene: TRBV5-1; clone size: few; CDR3 protein: CASSLRDSYNEQFF; CDR3 DNA: TGCGCCAGCAGCCTCCGGGACTCCTACAATGAGCAGTTCTTC
J gene: TRBJ1-4; D gene: TRBD1; V gene: TRBV7-9; clone size: -; CDR3 protein: CASSLRQGAMEKLFF; CDR3 DNA: TGTGCCAGCAGCTTAAGACAGGGGGCTATGGAAAAACTGTTTTTT
J gene: TRBJ2-4; D gene: -; V gene: TRBV2; clone size: once; CDR3 protein: CASIEGLGDIQYF; CDR3 DNA: TGTGCCAGCATTGAGGGCCTAGGGGACATTCAGTACTTC
J gene: TRBJ1-2; D gene: -; V gene: TRBV4-1; clone size: -; CDR3 protein: CASSQEVLARGSGGYTF; CDR3 DNA: TGCGCCAGCAGCCAAGAGGTCTTGGCCAGGGGTAGTGGTGGCTACACCTTC
J gene: TRBJ2-6; D gene: -; V gene: TRBV29-1; clone size: -; CDR3 protein: CSVDRAVGLERSSGANVLTF; CDR3 DNA: TGCAGCGTTGATAGGGCCGTTGGCCTCGAGAGGTCCTCTGGGGCCAACGTCCTGACTTTC
J gene: TRBJ2-2; D gene: -; V gene: TRBV19; clone size: -; CDR3 protein: CASSIEDGELFF; CDR3 DNA: TGTGCCAGTAGTATTGAGGACGGGGAGCTGTTTTTT
J gene: TRBJ1-2; D gene: TRBD1; V gene: TRBV29-1; clone size: -; CDR3 protein: CSVPTGDNYGYTF; CDR3 DNA: TGCAGCGTGCCGACAGGGGATAACTATGGCTACACCTTC
J gene: TRBJ2-1; D gene: TRBD2; V gene: TRBV25-1; clone size: -; CDR3 protein: CASSWEGGEQFF; CDR3 DNA: TGTGCCAGCAGTTGGGAGGGAGGGGAGCAGTTCTTC
J gene: TRBJ2-1; D gene: TRBD2; V gene: TRBV27; clone size: -; CDR3 protein: CASSPRPGLAPNVEQFF; CDR3 DNA: TGTGCCAGCAGTCCCAGACCGGGACTAGCCCCGAATGTTGAGCAGTTCTTC
J gene: TRBJ2-7; D gene: -; V gene: TRBV5-5; clone size: once; CDR3 protein: CASSLPYGGYEQYF; CDR3 DNA: TGTGCCAGCAGCTTGCCTTATGGGGGCTACGAGCAGTACTTC
J gene: TRBJ2-3; D gene: -; V gene: TRBV7-8; clone size: once; CDR3 protein: CASSSLIQEVRTDTQYF; CDR3 DNA: TGTGCCAGCAGCTCCCTAATTCAGGAAGTTCGCACAGATACGCAGTATTTT
J gene: TRBJ2-5; D gene: -; V gene: TRBV6-6; clone size: -; CDR3 protein: CASSYDRRQETQYF; CDR3 DNA: TGTGCCAGCAGTTACGACAGGCGCCAAGAGACCCAGTACTTC
J gene: TRBJ1-2; D gene: -; V gene: TRBV7-9; clone size: -; CDR3 protein: CASSPAWGKEGYTF; CDR3 DNA: TGTGCCAGCAGCCCCGCGTGGGGCAAAGAAGGCTACACCTTC
J gene: TRBJ1-1; D gene: -; V gene: TRBV6-5; clone size: -; CDR3 protein: CASSYSPGTEAFF; CDR3 DNA: TGTGCCAGCAGTTACTCGCCGGGAACTGAAGCTTTCTTT
J gene: TRBJ1-1; D gene: TRBD1; V gene: TRBV7-6; clone size: -; CDR3 protein: CASSLGPFSTGENTEAFF; CDR3 DNA: TGTGCCAGCAGCTTAGGCCCCTTCTCGACAGGGGAGAACACTGAAGCTTTCTTT
J gene: TRBJ2-1; D gene: TRBD2; V gene: TRBV27; clone size: -; CDR3 protein: CASSLWGLASWNEQFF; CDR3 DNA: TGTGCCAGCAGTTTATGGGGACTAGCGTCCTGGAATGAGCAGTTCTTC
J gene: TRBJ2-7; D gene: -; V gene: TRBV27; clone size: once; CDR3 protein: CASSFWGYEQYF; CDR3 DNA: TGTGCCAGCAGTTTCTGGGGCTACGAGCAGTACTTC
J gene: TRBJ2-3; D gene: -; V gene: TRBV27; clone size: -; CDR3 protein: CASSLPKISGRTDTQYF; CDR3 DNA: TGTGCCAGCAGTTTACCGAAAATTAGCGGACGCACAGATACGCAGTATTTT
J gene: TRBJ2-1; D gene: TRBD2; V gene: TRBV29-1; clone size: once; CDR3 protein: CSAGLAGGNEQFF; CDR3 DNA: TGCAGCGCTGGACTAGCGGGAGGCAATGAGCAGTTCTTC
J gene: TRBJ1-2; D gene: -; V gene: TRBV10-3; clone size: -; CDR3 protein: CAISILDRPNYGYTF; CDR3 DNA: TGTGCCATCAGTATATTAGACAGGCCTAACTATGGCTACACCTTC
J gene: TRBJ2-5; D gene: TRBD2; V gene: TRBV5-8; clone size: once; CDR3 protein: CASSQGLAGDARKETQYF; CDR3 DNA: TGTGCCAGCAGCCAGGGACTAGCGGGAGATGCGAGAAAGGAGACCCAGTACTTC
J gene: TRBJ1-2; D gene: -; V gene: TRBV28; clone size: -; CDR3 protein: CASTRTTGSYGYTF; CDR3 DNA: TGTGCCAGCACCCGAACCACAGGGAGCTATGGCTACACCTTC
J gene: TRBJ2-3; D gene: TRBD2; V gene: TRBV9; clone size: -; CDR3 protein: CASSVDGTSGRTDTQYF; CDR3 DNA: TGTGCCAGCAGCGTAGACGGGACTAGCGGCCGCACAGATACGCAGTATTTT
J gene: TRBJ2-1; D gene: TRBD1; V gene: TRBV29-1; clone size: few; CDR3 protein: CSVEGDRANEQFF; CDR3 DNA: TGCAGCGTTGAAGGGGACAGGGCCAATGAGCAGTTCTTC
J gene: TRBJ1-5; D gene: -; V gene: TRBV15; clone size: -; CDR3 protein: CATSRVDGGGRTRQPQHF; CDR3 DNA: TGTGCCACCAGCAGAGTCGATGGAGGGGGTCGTACCCGCCAGCCCCAGCATTTT
J gene: TRBJ2-5; D gene: -; V gene: TRBV7-9; clone size: -; CDR3 protein: CASSPQSWETQYF; CDR3 DNA: TGTGCCAGCAGCCCACAGTCCTGGGAGACCCAGTACTTC
J gene: TRBJ1-1; D gene: TRBD1; V gene: TRBV28; clone size: -; CDR3 protein: CASRPMTGSGNTEAFF; CDR3 DNA: TGTGCCAGCAGACCCATGACAGGGTCGGGGAACACTGAAGCTTTCTTT
J gene: TRBJ2-7; D gene: -; V gene: TRBV7-6; clone size: once; CDR3 protein: CASSLGLGYYEQYF; CDR3 DNA: TGTGCCAGCAGCTTAGGGCTAGGCTACTACGAGCAGTACTTC
J gene: TRBJ2-1; D gene: TRBD2; V gene: TRBV29-1; clone size: -; CDR3 protein: CSLTKRGAPYNEQFF; CDR3 DNA: TGCAGCCTCACAAAGCGGGGGGCCCCCTACAATGAGCAGTTCTTC
J gene: TRBJ2-7; D gene: TRBD1; V gene: TRBV7-9; clone size: -; CDR3 protein: CASSLQGAEEQYF; CDR3 DNA: TGTGCCAGCAGCTTACAGGGGGCTGAGGAGCAGTACTTC
J gene: TRBJ1-4; D gene: -; V gene: TRBV7-9; clone size: -; CDR3 protein: CASSLVVTANEKLFF; CDR3 DNA: TGTGCCAGCAGCTTGGTGGTGACAGCGAATGAAAAACTGTTTTTT
J gene: TRBJ2-3; D gene: TRBD1; V gene: TRBV13; clone size: -; CDR3 protein: CASSSRTGPSGADTQYF; CDR3 DNA: TGTGCCAGCAGCTCCCGGACAGGACCATCCGGGGCAGATACGCAGTATTTT
J gene: TRBJ2-2; D gene: -; V gene: TRBV10-3; clone size: -; CDR3 protein: CAISEGGPPRLFF; CDR3 DNA: TGTGCCATCAGTGAGGGGGGCCCCCCGCGGCTGTTTTTT
J gene: TRBJ2-1; D gene: TRBD2; V gene: TRBV28; clone size: -; CDR3 protein: CASTPPGLAGYNEQFF; CDR3 DNA: TGTGCCAGCACACCCCCGGGACTAGCGGGATATAATGAGCAGTTCTTC
J gene: TRBJ1-1; D gene: -; V gene: TRBV7-2; clone size: few; CDR3 protein: CASSLAINGGTEAFF; CDR3 DNA: TGTGCCAGCAGCTTAGCAATTAACGGGGGGACTGAAGCTTTCTTT
J gene: TRBJ1-5; D gene: TRBD1; V gene: TRBV4-1; clone size: -; CDR3 protein: CASSQPDRDRQPQHF; CDR3 DNA: TGCGCCAGCAGCCAACCTGACAGGGATCGTCAGCCCCAGCATTTT
J gene: TRBJ1-2; D gene: -; V gene: TRBV7-2; clone size: once; CDR3 protein: CASSPTRGRGYTF; CDR3 DNA: TGTGCCAGCAGCCCTACTCGGGGTCGGGGCTACACCTTC